What follows are 2 T cell receptor beta chains derived from one specimen sequenced in a study of blood T cell repertoires in COVID-19. Method: immunoSEQ multiplex PCR; TCRdb's copy keeps in-frame clones and lacks some. This table has about 150,000 clones, under 85% appearing once. Sequenced sample: peripheral blood. Source of these receptors: a man between 60 and 75 years old with COVID-19, enrolled during active disease.

The CDR3 nucleotides read TGTGCCAGCAGCCGGACAGGGAATGGCCAGCCCCAGCATTTT. Protein product: CASSRTGNGQPQHF. This chain joins TRBV6-2 or TRBV6-3 and TRBJ1-5; 8 bases agree with TRBD1. The V gene's germline CDR1 is MNHEY and CDR2 SVGEGT. CDR3 length equals 14 residues. J was trimmed by 7 bases and V by 6 bases; bases with no gene match: 8.

V gene TRBV5-1 combines with J gene TRBJ2-7, with D possibly matching TRBD1 (5 bases). V shed 2 bases and J shed 4 bases, with 10 bases lying between them. Germline assignment: CDR1 SGHRS and CDR2 YFSETQ. The CDR3 extends over 13 amino acids. DNA of the CDR3: TGCGCCAGCAGCTTCCCGGACATGTACGAGCAGTACTTC. Amino acids: CASSFPDMYEQYF.